These 11 T cell receptor beta chains originate from one sample sequenced in a study of early stage breast cancer tumors. Libraries were prepared by immunoSEQ multiplex PCR; TCRdb keeps only in-frame clonotypes and omits some of them. The sample lists fewer than 90,000 clones; 65% to 85% were seen once. Sequencing used blood. These receptors were obtained from a person between 55 and 69 years old with breast cancer.

V is TRBV10-2 and J is TRBJ2-2; no clear D gene. CDR3 length: 14 residues. Germline CDR1 and CDR2: WSHSY and SAAADI. V lost 4 bases, J lost 1 base, and 7 bases lay in between. Here the CDR3 DNA reads TGCGCCAGCAGTGTGGAAGTGAACACCGGGGAGCTGTTTTTT. This encodes CASSVEVNTGELFF.

V is TRBV9 and J is TRBJ2-7; a possible D gene is TRBD1 (6 bases). The CDR3 loop spans 12 amino acids. The V end lost 4 bases, the J end lost 6 bases, and 11 bases lay between the germline ends. Germline V gene sequence: CDR1 SGDLS, CDR2 YYNGEE. CDR3 region: CASSPLGGEQYF. The DNA of the CDR3 is TGTGCCAGCAGCCCCCTAGGGGGCGAGCAGTACTTC. The variable domain in full, completed from reference TRBV9 and TRBJ2-7, reads DSGVTQTPKHLITATGQRVTLRCSPRSGDLSVYWYQQSLDQGLQFLIQYYNGEERAKGNILERFSAQQFPDLHSELNLSSLELGDSALYFCASSPLGGEQYFGPGTRLTVT.

The chain is built from TRBV7-6 and TRBJ2-7; 7 bases fit TRBD2. Trimming at V came to 3 bases and at J to 2 bases, leaving 4 bases not matched to a gene. The CDR3 has 14 amino acids. Looked up from germline, CDR1 is SGHVS and CDR2 is FNYEAQ. The DNA of the CDR3 is TGTGCCAGCAGCTTGGGGGGGGAGACCTACGAGCAGTACTTC. Translated, it gives CASSLGGETYEQYF.

V usage is TRBV19 and J usage is TRBJ1-2, with TRBD1 matching over 8 bases. The CDR3 covers 17 residues. CDR1 and CDR2 from the germline V gene are LNHDA and SQIVND (reference sequence). The trim removed 6 bases at V and 7 bases at J, leaving 19 bases unmatched. CDR3 nucleotide sequence: TGTGCCAGTAGCCCGGACAGGGCGGGGATAACCGGCCGTGGCTACACCTTC. Its protein product is CASSPDRAGITGRGYTF.

The rearrangement uses TRBV7-9 and TRBJ2-3, with 8 nucleotides matching TRBD1. CDR1 and CDR2 from the germline V gene are SEHNR and FQNEAQ (reference sequence). The CDR3 totals 14 residues. Germline trimming cut 0 bases from V and 5 bases from J; bases unmatched to any gene: 1. The CDR3 here is CASSLAGQGDTQYF. In DNA form, the CDR3 reads TGTGCCAGCAGCTTAGCAGGACAGGGAGATACGCAGTATTTT.

The rearrangement links TRBV28 to TRBJ2-7; D uncertain. CDR3 size: 12 residues. Germline CDR1 reads MDHEN; CDR2 reads SYDVKM. V gave up 1 base and J gave up 3 bases, with 4 bases separating them. This CDR3 is CASSLSFYEQYF. CDR3 DNA: TGTGCCAGCAGTTTATCGTTCTACGAGCAGTACTTC. Using reference TRBV28 and TRBJ2-7 for the parts outside the CDR3, the full variable domain is DVKVTQSSRYLVKRTGEKVFLECVQDMDHENMFWYRQDPGLGLRLIYFSYDVKMKEKGDIPEGYSVSREKKERFSLILESASTNQTSMYLCASSLSFYEQYFGPGTRLTVT.

This clone was seen more than once but under ten times. The chain employs TRBV28 and TRBJ2-7; TRBD1 aligns across 7 bases. Germline assignment: CDR1 MDHEN and CDR2 SYDVKM. The CDR3 runs 14 residues. Trimming cost V 4 bases and J 3 bases; bases outside gene matches: 6. CDR3 in DNA: TGTGCCAGCAGTTGGGGTTACAGGGGCTACGAGCAGTACTTC. Its protein product is CASSWGYRGYEQYF.

The chain uses TRBV5-8 and TRBJ2-2; 7 bases are shared with TRBD1. The germline V gene has CDR1 SGHTS and CDR2 YDEGEE. The CDR3 is 17 amino acids. With V trimmed by 4 bases and J by 3 bases, 12 bases remained unmatched. CDR3 residues: CASSRKWGQQYTGELFF. CDR3 in DNA: TGTGCCAGCAGCCGCAAGTGGGGACAGCAGTACACCGGGGAGCTGTTTTTT.

The chain recombines TRBV2 with TRBJ2-1; D might be TRBD2 (5 bases). The CDR3 loop spans 15 amino acids. Trimming left V 3 bases short and J 4 bases short, with 13 bases between. Per germline, CDR1 SNHLY and CDR2 FYNNEI. In DNA form, the CDR3 reads TGTGCCAGCAGTGAGGACGGCTCGGGATACAATGAGCAGTTCTTC. Its protein is CASSEDGSGYNEQFF.

This sequence joins TRBV5-4 and TRBJ2-3, with 8 bases aligning to TRBD2. With 5 bases clipped from V and 4 bases from J, the junction kept 9 bases outside the gene matches. The CDR3 has 15 amino acids. In germline, CDR1 is SGHNT, CDR2 YYREEE (reference sequence). CDR3 DNA sequence: TGTGCCAGCAGTACCACGGGAGGGTTGGCAGATACGCAGTATTTT. Amino acids: CASSTTGGLADTQYF.

The V and J genes are TRBV7-2 and TRBJ2-7; a weak D match, TRBD2 (7 bases). This CDR3 comprises 14 residues. Germline loops: CDR1 SGHTA, CDR2 FQGNSA. V was cut by 5 bases and J by 0 bases, with 11 bases left in between. The CDR3 loop is CASSGGGHSYEQYF. DNA for the CDR3: TGTGCCAGCAGCGGGGGGGGACACTCCTACGAGCAGTACTTC.